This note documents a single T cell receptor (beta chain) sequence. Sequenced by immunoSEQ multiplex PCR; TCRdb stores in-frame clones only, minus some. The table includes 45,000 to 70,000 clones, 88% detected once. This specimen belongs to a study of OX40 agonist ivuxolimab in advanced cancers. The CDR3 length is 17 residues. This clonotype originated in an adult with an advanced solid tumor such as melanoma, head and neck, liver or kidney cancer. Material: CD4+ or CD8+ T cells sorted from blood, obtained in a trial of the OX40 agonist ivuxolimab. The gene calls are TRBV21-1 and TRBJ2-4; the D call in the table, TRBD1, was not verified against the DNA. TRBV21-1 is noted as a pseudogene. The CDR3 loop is CASSPRTGGFAKNIQYF. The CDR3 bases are TGTGCCAGCAGCCCCCGGACAGGGGGTTTTGCCAAAAACATTCAGTACTTC.